These 17 T cell receptor beta chains were all obtained from the same sample, sequenced in a study of T cells in Graves' hyperthyroidism and ophthalmopathy. Amplified TCR beta CDR3 regions derived from RNA transcripts. With the HTBI primer set, the TCR CDR3 went through a first round of RT-PCR. Using its own MiXCR run on the multiplex PCR reads, TCRdb lists one record per CDR3 protein. Among some 490,000 distinct CDR3 sequences, around a fifth were seen once, and the ten largest hold approximately 49%. The sequenced sample consisted of blood. The receptors were gathered from a woman in her sixties or seventies with Graves' ophthalmopathy.

J is TRBJ2-5 and V is TRBV6-1, with 7 bases aligning to TRBD1. Germline V gene data show CDR1 as MNHNS and CDR2 as SASEGT. The CDR3 is 13 residues long. V shed 5 bases, J shed 4 bases, and the junction held 4 bases outside the gene matches. The DNA for the CDR3 is TGTGCCAGCAGTACGACAGGGCCAGAGACCCAGTACTTC. It specifies CASSTTGPETQYF.

In this sample, this clonotype turned up many times. CDR3: CASRGGRVSYNEQFF. CDR3 nucleotide sequence: TGTGCCAGCCGGGGGGGCAGGGTCTCCTACAATGAGCAGTTCTTC. V gene TRBV28 combines with J gene TRBJ2-1, with 8 bases matching TRBD2. The CDR3 is 15 residues long. Germline V CDR1 and CDR2: MDHEN, SYDVKM. V shed 8 bases and J 0 bases; nucleotides not matched to a gene: 6.

This clonotype was seen more than once but under ten times. This chain uses TRBV2 with TRBJ1-5, with D uncertain. V lost 9 bases, J lost 7 bases, and 16 bases lay in between. The CDR3 covers 13 residues. Germline V CDR1 and CDR2: SNHLY, FYNNEI. The CDR3 loop is CASSGFLGQPQHF. Here the CDR3 DNA reads TGTGCCAGTTCTGGGTTCCTAGGGCAGCCCCAGCATTTT.

The sample holds a few counts of this clonotype. The V gene is TRBV10-3, the J gene TRBJ2-5; D not resolved. Trimming removed 6 bases at V and 1 base at J, with 9 bases between. The CDR3 runs to 13 residues. The germline gives CDR1 ENHRY, CDR2 SYGVKD. The CDR3 spells CAIRDGVQETQYF. The DNA for the CDR3 is TGTGCCATCAGGGATGGGGTCCAAGAGACCCAGTACTTC.

This clonotype was seen at least ten times. The chain combines TRBV12-3 or TRBV12-4 with TRBJ1-1; the match to TRBD1 covers 10 bases. The CDR3 extends over 16 amino acids. With 5 bases clipped from V and 0 bases from J, the junction kept 6 bases outside the gene matches. The DNA of the CDR3 is TGTGCCAGCAGTCCCGGGACAGGGGTCATGAACACTGAAGCTTTCTTT. Translating gives CASSPGTGVMNTEAFF.

At least ten counts were recorded for this clonotype. The chain couples TRBV6-6 to TRBJ1-1; unclear D gene. The CDR3 length is 14 residues. Trimming removed 0 bases at V and 1 base at J, with 6 bases between. Germline V gene sequence: CDR1 MNHNY, CDR2 SVGAGI (reference sequence). The CDR3 region is CASSYSTKNTEAFF. The CDR3 region has the DNA TGTGCCAGCAGTTACTCGACCAAGAACACTGAAGCTTTCTTT.

This chain joins TRBV10-3 and TRBJ1-4; a possible D gene is TRBD1 (6 bases). CDR1 and CDR2 from the germline V gene are ENHRY and SYGVKD. This CDR3 is built from 12 residues. Trimming removed 6 bases at V and 5 bases at J, with 7 bases between. In DNA form, the CDR3 reads TGTGCCATCAGCCAGGGGAATGAAAAACTGTTTTTT. Its protein is CAISQGNEKLFF.

This clonotype has a handful of counts. V and J are TRBV6-1 and TRBJ1-2; 8 bases agree with TRBD1. V lost 4 bases, J lost 7 bases, and 11 bases stayed unmatched. Per the germline V gene, CDR1 is MNHNS and CDR2 is SASEGT. This CDR3 region has 15 residues. CDR3 sequence reads: CASSAPGQAIGGYTF. CDR3 DNA sequence: TGTGCCAGCAGTGCCCCGGGACAGGCGATCGGTGGCTACACCTTC.

The genes are TRBV3-1 and TRBJ2-7, with TRBD2 matching 13 bases. The CDR3 loop spans 16 amino acids. The V segment lost 5 bases and the J segment 1 base; nucleotides outside the gene matches: 5. Germline assignment: CDR1 LGHDT and CDR2 YNNKEL (reference sequence). CDR3 nucleotide sequence: TGTGCCAGCAGCAACCGACTAGCGGGAGGATCCTACGAGCAGTACTTC. Protein: CASSNRLAGGSYEQYF.

This clonotype was counted a few times. The CDR3 loop is CASSYSLAGVGLETQYF. As DNA, the CDR3 is TGTGCCAGCAGTTACTCCCTAGCGGGAGTTGGTTTGGAGACCCAGTACTTC. The genes are TRBV6-5 and TRBJ2-5; TRBD2 aligns across 10 bases. CDR3 size: 17 residues. Germline-derived CDR1 and CDR2 are MNHEY and SVGAGI. With 0 bases clipped from V and 5 bases from J, the junction kept 9 bases outside the gene matches.

There are a few counts of this clonotype. The CDR3 nucleotides are TGTGCCAGCAGTTACTTGGCCAGAGGTCACTACGAGCAGTACTTC. It specifies CASSYLARGHYEQYF. This rearrangement joins TRBV6-5 to TRBJ2-7, with D unresolved. This CDR3 contains 15 residues. Trimming cost V 1 base and J 3 bases, with 13 bases left between them. Germline V gives CDR1 MNHEY, CDR2 SVGAGI.

This chain joins TRBV3-1 and TRBJ2-7; a possible D gene is TRBD1 (5 bases). In germline, CDR1 is LGHDT, CDR2 YNNKEL (reference sequence). With 4 bases removed from V and 7 bases from J, the gap between germline ends came to 23 bases. The length of the CDR3 is 16 residues. DNA of the CDR3: TGTGCCAGCAGCCCAACCGGGCCCCACAGGAAGAGGGAGCAGTACTTC. Encoded protein: CASSPTGPHRKREQYF.

This chain connects TRBV20-1 to TRBJ1-2; D gene unclear. The V gene lost 3 bases and the J gene lost 0 bases, with 8 bases spanning the gap. This CDR3 region has 13 residues. CDR1 DFQATT and CDR2 SNEGSKA come from the germline V gene (reference sequence). The CDR3 bases are TGCAGTGCTAGGGAGACGACTAACTATGGCTACACCTTC. This gives the protein CSARETTNYGYTF.

The rearrangement uses TRBV6-2 or TRBV6-3 and TRBJ1-4; the match to TRBD1 covers 9 bases. Germline CDR1 MNHEY, CDR2 SVGEGT. V gave up 5 bases and J gave up 7 bases; unmatched junction bases: 5. This CDR3 contains 14 residues. The CDR3 DNA reads TGTGCCAGCAGTCGGCCGGGACAGGGTGAAAAACTGTTTTTT. It specifies CASSRPGQGEKLFF.

This clonotype was counted once. The V gene is TRBV12-3 or TRBV12-4, the J gene TRBJ2-4; D is possibly TRBD1 or TRBD2 (5 bases each). This CDR3 has 16 amino acids. V was trimmed by 5 bases and J by 5 bases, leaving 19 bases between them. CDR3 nucleotides: TGTGCCAGCAGTCGGGGACGCACCCTCAGGGAAAACATTCAGTACTTC. Translated: CASSRGRTLRENIQYF.

The chain employs TRBV5-1 and TRBJ1-1; D gene uncertain. This CDR3 has 14 amino acids. The germline V and J ends were trimmed by 1 base and 0 bases, with 7 bases remaining between them. Germline CDR1 reads SGHRS; CDR2 reads YFSETQ. CDR3 loop: CASSLRRMNTEAFF. Here the CDR3 DNA reads TGCGCCAGCAGCTTGCGCAGGATGAACACTGAAGCTTTCTTT.

The genes are TRBV30 and TRBJ2-3; no definite D call. Trimming took 5 bases from V and 1 from J, leaving 7 bases between them. From germline, CDR1 is GTSNPN and CDR2 SVGIG (reference sequence). This CDR3 region has 12 residues. This CDR3 is CAWAVGTDTQYF. CDR3 coding DNA: TGTGCCTGGGCGGTGGGCACAGATACGCAGTATTTT.